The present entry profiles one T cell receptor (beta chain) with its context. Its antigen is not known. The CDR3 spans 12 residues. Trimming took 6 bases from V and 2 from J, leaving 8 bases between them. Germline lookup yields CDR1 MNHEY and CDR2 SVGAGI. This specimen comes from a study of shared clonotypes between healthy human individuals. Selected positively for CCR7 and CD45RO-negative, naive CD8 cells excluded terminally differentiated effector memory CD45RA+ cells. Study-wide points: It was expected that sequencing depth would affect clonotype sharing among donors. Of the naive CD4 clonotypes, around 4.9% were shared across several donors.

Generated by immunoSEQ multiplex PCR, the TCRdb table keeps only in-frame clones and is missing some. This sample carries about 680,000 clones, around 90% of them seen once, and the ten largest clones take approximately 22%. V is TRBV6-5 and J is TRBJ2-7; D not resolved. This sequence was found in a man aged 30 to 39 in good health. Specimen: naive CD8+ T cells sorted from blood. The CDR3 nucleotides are TGTGCCAGCAGGTCAGGAGCCTACGAGCAGTACTTC. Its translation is CASRSGAYEQYF.